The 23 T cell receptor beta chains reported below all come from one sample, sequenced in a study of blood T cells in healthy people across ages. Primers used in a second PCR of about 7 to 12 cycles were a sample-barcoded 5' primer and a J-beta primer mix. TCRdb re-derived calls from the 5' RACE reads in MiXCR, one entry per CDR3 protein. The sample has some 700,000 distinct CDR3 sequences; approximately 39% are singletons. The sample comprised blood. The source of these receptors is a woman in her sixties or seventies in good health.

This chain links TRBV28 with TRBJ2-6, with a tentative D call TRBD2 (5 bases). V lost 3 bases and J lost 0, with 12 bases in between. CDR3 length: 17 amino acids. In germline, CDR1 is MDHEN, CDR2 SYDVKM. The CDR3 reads CASSFWADYSGANVLTF. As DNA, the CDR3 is TGTGCCAGCAGTTTCTGGGCCGACTACTCTGGGGCCAACGTCCTGACTTTC.

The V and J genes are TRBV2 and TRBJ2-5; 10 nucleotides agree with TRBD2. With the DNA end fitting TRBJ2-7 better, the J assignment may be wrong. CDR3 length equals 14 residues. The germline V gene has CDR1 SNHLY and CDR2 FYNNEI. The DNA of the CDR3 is TGTGCCAGCAGTGTTCTAGCGGGAGAGGACGAGCAGTACTTC. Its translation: CASSVLAGEDEQYF.

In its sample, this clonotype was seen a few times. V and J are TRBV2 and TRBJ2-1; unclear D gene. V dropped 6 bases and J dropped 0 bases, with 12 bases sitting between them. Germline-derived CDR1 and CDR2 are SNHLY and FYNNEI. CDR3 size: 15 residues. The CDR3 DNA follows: TGTGCCAGCAGCGACCGGGTTAGCTCCTACAATGAGCAGTTCTTC. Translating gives CASSDRVSSYNEQFF.

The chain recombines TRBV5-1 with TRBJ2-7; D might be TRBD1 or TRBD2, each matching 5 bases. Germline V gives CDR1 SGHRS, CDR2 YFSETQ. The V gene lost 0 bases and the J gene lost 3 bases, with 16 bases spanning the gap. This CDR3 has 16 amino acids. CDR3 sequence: CASSLGGSLDSYEQYF. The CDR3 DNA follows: TGCGCCAGCAGCTTGGGGGGGAGTCTCGACAGCTACGAGCAGTACTTC.

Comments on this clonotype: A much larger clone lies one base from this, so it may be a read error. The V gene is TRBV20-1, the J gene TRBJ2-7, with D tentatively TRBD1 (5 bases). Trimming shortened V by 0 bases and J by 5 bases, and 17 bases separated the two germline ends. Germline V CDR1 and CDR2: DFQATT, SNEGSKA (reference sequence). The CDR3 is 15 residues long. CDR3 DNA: TGCAGTGCTAGAGATCCGACAGCCCGGTCCCACGAGCAGTACTTC. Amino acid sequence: CSARDPTARSHEQYF.

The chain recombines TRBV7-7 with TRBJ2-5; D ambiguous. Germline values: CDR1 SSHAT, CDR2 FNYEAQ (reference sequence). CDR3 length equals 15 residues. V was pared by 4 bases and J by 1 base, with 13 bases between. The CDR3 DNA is TGTGCCAGCAGCTCCGGACGGCCCAGCCAAGAGACCCAGTACTTC. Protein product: CASSSGRPSQETQYF.

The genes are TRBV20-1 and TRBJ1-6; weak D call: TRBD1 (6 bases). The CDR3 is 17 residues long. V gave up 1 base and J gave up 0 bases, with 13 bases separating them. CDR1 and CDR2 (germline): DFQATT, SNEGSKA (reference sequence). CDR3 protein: CSARVGGPSSYNSPLHF. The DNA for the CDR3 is TGCAGTGCTAGAGTAGGGGGGCCGAGCTCCTATAATTCACCCCTCCACTTT.

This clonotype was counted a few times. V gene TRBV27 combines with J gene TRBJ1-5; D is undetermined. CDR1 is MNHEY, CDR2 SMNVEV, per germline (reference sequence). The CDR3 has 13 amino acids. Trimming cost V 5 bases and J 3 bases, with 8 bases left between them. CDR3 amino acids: CASSGVINQPQHF. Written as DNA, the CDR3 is TGTGCCAGCAGTGGGGTAATCAATCAGCCCCAGCATTTT.

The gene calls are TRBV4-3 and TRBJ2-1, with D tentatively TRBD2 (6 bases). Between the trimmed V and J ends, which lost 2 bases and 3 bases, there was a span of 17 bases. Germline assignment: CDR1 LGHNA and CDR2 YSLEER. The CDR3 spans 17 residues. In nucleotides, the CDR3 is TGCGCCAGCAGCCAACGATCAGGAACTAGCAGCTACAATGAGCAGTTCTTC. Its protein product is CASSQRSGTSSYNEQFF.

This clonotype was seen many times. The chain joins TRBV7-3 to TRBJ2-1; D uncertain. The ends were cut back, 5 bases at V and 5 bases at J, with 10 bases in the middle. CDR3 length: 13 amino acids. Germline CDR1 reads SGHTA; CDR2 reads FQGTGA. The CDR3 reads CASSNQRDNEQFF. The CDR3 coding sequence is TGTGCCAGCAGCAACCAGAGAGACAATGAGCAGTTCTTC.

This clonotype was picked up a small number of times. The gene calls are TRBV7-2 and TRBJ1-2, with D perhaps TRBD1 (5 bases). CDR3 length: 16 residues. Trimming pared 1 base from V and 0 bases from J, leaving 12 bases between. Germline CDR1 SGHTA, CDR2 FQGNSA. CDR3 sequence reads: CASSLGGRVPNYGYTF. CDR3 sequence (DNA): TGTGCCAGCAGCTTAGGTGGCAGGGTTCCTAACTATGGCTACACCTTC. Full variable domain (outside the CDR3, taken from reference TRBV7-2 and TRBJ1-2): GAGVSQSPSNKVTEKGKDVELRCDPISGHTALYWYRQSLGQGLEFLIYFQGNSAPDKSGLPSDRFSAERTGGSVSTLTIQRTQQEDSAVYLCASSLGGRVPNYGYTFGSGTRLTVV.

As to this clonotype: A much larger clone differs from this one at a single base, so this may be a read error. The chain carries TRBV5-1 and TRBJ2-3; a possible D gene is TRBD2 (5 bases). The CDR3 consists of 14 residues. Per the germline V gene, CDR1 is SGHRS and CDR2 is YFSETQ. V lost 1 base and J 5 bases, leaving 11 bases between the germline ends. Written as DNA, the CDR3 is TGCGCCAGCAGCTTGAGCAGCGGCTTAGATACGCAGTATTTT. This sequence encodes CASSLSSGLDTQYF.

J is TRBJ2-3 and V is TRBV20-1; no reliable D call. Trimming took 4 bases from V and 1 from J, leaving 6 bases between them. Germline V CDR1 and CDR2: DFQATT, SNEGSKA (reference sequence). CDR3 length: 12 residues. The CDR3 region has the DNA TGCAGTGCTATCCCCGGCACAGATACGCAGTATTTT. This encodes CSAIPGTDTQYF.

The CDR3 coding sequence is TGTGCCAGCAGCCACCGACTAGCGGGGGGGCTAGAGACCCAGTACTTC. Protein product: CASSHRLAGGLETQYF. The chain combines TRBV4-2 with TRBJ2-5, with TRBD2 matching 14 bases. V was pared by 3 bases and J by 4 bases, with 4 bases of the junction left unmatched. This CDR3 contains 16 residues. Germline CDR1 LGHNA, CDR2 YNFKEQ.

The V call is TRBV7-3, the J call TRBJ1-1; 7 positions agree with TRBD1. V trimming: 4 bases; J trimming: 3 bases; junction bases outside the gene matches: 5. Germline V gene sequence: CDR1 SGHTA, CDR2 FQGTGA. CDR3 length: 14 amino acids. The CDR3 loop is CASSSDRDDTEAFF. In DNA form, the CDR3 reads TGTGCCAGCAGCTCCGACAGGGACGACACTGAAGCTTTCTTT.

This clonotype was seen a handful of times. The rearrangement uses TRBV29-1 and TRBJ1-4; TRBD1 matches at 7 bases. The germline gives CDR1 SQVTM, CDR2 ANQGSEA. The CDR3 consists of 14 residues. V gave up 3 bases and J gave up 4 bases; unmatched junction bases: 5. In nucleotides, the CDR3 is TGCAGCGTTGATGAGGGGGCACTTAATGAAAAACTGTTTTTT. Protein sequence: CSVDEGALNEKLFF. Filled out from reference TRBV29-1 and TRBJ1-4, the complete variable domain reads SAVISQKPSRDICQRGTSLTIQCQVDSQVTMMFWYRQQPGQSLTLIATANQGSEATYESGFVIDKFPISRPNLTFSTLTVSNMSPEDSSIYLCSVDEGALNEKLFFGSGTQLSVL.

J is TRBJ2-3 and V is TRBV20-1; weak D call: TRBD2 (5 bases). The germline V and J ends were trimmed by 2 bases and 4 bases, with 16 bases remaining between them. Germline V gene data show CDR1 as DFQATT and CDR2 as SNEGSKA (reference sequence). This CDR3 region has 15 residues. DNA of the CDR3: TGCAGTGCTAGACTCCAGGCGGAGGTGGCAGATACGCAGTATTTT. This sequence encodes CSARLQAEVADTQYF.

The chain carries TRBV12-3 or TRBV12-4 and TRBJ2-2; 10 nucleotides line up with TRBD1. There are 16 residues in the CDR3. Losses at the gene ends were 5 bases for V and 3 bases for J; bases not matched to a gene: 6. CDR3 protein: CASSDDRGPDTGELFF. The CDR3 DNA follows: TGTGCCAGCAGTGATGACAGGGGGCCCGACACCGGGGAGCTGTTTTTT.

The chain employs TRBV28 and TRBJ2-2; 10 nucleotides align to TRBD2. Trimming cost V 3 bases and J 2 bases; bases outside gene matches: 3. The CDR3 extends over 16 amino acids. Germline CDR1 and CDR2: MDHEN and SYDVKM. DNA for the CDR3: TGTGCCAGCAGTTTGACTAGCGGGTACAACACCGGGGAGCTGTTTTTT. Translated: CASSLTSGYNTGELFF.

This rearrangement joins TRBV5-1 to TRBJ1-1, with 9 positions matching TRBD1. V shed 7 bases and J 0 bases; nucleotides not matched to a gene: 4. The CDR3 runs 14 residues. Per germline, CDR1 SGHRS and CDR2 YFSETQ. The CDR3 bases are TGCGCCAGCCGGACAGGGGCGGTGAACACTGAAGCTTTCTTT. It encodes CASRTGAVNTEAFF.

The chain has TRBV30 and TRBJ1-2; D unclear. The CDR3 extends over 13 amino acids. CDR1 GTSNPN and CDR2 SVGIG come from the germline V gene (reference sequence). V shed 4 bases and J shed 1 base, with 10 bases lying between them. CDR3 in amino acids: CAWTSGSNYGYTF. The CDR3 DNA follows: TGTGCCTGGACATCAGGTAGTAACTATGGCTACACCTTC.

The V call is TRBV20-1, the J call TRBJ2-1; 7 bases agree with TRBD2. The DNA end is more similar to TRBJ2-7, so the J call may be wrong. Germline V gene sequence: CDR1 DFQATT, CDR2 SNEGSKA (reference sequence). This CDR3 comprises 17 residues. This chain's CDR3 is CSARAGEAIGSYNEQYF. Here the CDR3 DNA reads TGCAGTGCTAGGGCGGGAGAGGCCATCGGCTCCTACAATGAGCAGTACTTC.

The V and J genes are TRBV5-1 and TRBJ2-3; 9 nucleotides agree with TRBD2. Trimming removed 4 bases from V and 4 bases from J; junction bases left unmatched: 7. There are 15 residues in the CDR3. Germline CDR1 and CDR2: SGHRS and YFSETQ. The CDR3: CASSRAGGSADTQYF. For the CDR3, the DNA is TGCGCCAGCAGCCGAGCGGGGGGTAGCGCAGATACGCAGTATTTT.